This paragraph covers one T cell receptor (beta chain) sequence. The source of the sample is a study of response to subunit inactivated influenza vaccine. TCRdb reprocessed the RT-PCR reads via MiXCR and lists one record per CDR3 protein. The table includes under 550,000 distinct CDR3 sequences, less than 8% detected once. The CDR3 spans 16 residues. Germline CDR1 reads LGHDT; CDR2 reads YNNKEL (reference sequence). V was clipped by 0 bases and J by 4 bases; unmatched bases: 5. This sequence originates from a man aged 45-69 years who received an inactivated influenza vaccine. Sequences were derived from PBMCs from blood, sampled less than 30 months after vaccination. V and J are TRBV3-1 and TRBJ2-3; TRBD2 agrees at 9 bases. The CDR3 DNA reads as TGTGCCAGCAGCCAAGATCTTAGACTAGCGGCAGATACGCAGTATTTT. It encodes CASSQDLRLAADTQYF.